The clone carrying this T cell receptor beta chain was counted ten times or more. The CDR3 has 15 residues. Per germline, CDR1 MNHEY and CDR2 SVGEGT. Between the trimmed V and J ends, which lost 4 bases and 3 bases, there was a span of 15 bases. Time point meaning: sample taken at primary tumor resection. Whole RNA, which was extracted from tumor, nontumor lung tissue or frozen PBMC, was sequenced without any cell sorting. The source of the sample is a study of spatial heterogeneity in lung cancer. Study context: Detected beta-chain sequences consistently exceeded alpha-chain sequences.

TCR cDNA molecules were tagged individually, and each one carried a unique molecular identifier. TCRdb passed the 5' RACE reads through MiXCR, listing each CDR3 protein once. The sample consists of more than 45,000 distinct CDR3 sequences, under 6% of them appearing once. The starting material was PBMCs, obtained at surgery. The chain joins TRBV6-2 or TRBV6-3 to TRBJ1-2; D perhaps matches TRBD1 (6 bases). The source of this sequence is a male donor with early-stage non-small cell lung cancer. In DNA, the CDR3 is TGTGCCAGCAGTTCACCGTTGGACAGTCACTATGGCTACACCTTC. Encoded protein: CASSSPLDSHYGYTF.